Only one count was recorded for the clone carrying this T cell receptor (beta chain). This record comes from a study of blood T cell repertoires in COVID-19. The germline V gene has CDR1 SGHTS and CDR2 YDEGEE. The CDR3 covers 13 residues. The V gene lost 2 bases and the J gene lost 0 bases, with 6 bases spanning the gap. TCRdb keeps only in-frame clones here, not all; method: immunoSEQ multiplex PCR. The table includes about 58,000 clones, 78% detected once. The V and J genes are TRBV5-8 and TRBJ2-7; D possibly corresponds to TRBD2 (6 bases). This TCR was recovered from a human donor in a cohort sampled during active COVID-19. The sequenced sample consisted of peripheral blood. The CDR3 bases are TGTGCCAGCAGCTTAGCGGGCTCCTACGAGCAGTACTTC. Its protein is CASSLAGSYEQYF.